Below, 20 T cell receptor beta chains from the same sample are listed, as sequenced in a study of STAT5B mutations in CD4+ large granular lymphocyte leukemia. Libraries were prepared by immunoSEQ multiplex PCR; TCRdb keeps only in-frame clonotypes and omits some of them. The data contain tens of thousands of clones, 65% to 70% of them singletons. Material for sequencing was CD4+ T cells from blood buffy coats. The receptor source for this set is a human donor in good health.

The chain has TRBV6-1 and TRBJ1-5; 9 bases align to TRBD1. The CDR3 covers 17 residues. In germline, CDR1 is MNHNS, CDR2 SASEGT. Trimming took 4 bases from V and 3 from J; bases not matched to a gene: 10. The CDR3 reads CASSARDGTGLNQPQHF. The CDR3 region has the DNA TGTGCCAGCAGTGCCCGGGACGGGACAGGGCTCAATCAGCCCCAGCATTTT.

In its sample, this clone was seen once. The V gene is TRBV5-6, the J gene TRBJ2-3; D is undetermined. The CDR3 is made up of 13 amino acids. Germline V gene sequence: CDR1 SGHDT, CDR2 YYEEEE. Trimming left V 0 bases short and J 3 bases short, with 5 bases between. CDR3 nucleotide sequence: TGTGCCAGCAGCTTGGCAACTACAGATACGCAGTATTTT. Protein sequence: CASSLATTDTQYF.

This clone was observed a handful of times. The chain is built from TRBV4-2 and TRBJ1-2; the D is unclear. The germline V gene has CDR1 LGHNA and CDR2 YNFKEQ. The CDR3 extends over 16 amino acids. V was clipped by 1 base and J by 0 bases, with 12 bases between them. For the CDR3, the DNA is TGTGCCAGCAGCCAAGTGGTCTCTAGGGCTAACTATGGCTACACCTTC. Its translation: CASSQVVSRANYGYTF.

The chain recombines TRBV11-2 with TRBJ2-7; TRBD2 agrees at 11 bases. The CDR3 spans 18 residues. Germline V lookup: CDR1 SGHAT, CDR2 FQNNGV. V lost 5 bases, J lost 3 bases, and 15 bases stayed unmatched. The CDR3 DNA is TGTGCCAGCAGCCTCCTCCCATCTAGCGGGGGGCTAATCTACGAGCAGTACTTC. Translation: CASSLLPSSGGLIYEQYF.

This chain connects TRBV6-6 to TRBJ1-2; D may be TRBD1 (6 bases). Trimming removed 2 bases from V and 14 bases from J, with 21 bases in between. The CDR3 is made up of 14 amino acids. Germline assignment: CDR1 MNHNY and CDR2 SVGAGI (reference sequence). CDR3 region: CASSYLSGGAQETF. The CDR3 region has the DNA TGTGCCAGCAGTTACCTCTCCGGGGGGGCTCAAGAAACCTTC.

The gene calls are TRBV7-9 and TRBJ1-2; possible D gene TRBD1, 6 bases. This CDR3 comprises 12 residues. Germline-derived CDR1 and CDR2 are SEHNR and FQNEAQ (reference sequence). CDR3 region: CASYRDGGGYTF. The CDR3 nucleotides read TGTGCTTCCTACAGGGATGGCGGTGGCTACACCTTC.

V usage is TRBV6-1 and J usage is TRBJ2-5; 8 nucleotides align to TRBD2. CDR3 length equals 15 residues. The germline CDR1 and CDR2 sequences are MNHNS and SASEGT. V trimming: 6 bases; J trimming: 4 bases; junction bases outside the gene matches: 10. CDR3 coding DNA: TGTGCCAGCAGAGAGGGACTAGGAAGAGTAGAGACCCAGTACTTC. Residues: CASREGLGRVETQYF.

This clone was recorded only once. The V gene is TRBV5-1, the J gene TRBJ2-5; TRBD1 is a possible D gene (5 bases). Germline values: CDR1 SGHRS, CDR2 YFSETQ. This CDR3 spans 13 amino acids. The V end lost 4 bases, the J end lost 3 bases, and 10 bases lay between the germline ends. This CDR3 reads CASSPQGKETQYF. CDR3 nucleotides: TGCGCCAGCAGCCCCCAGGGCAAAGAGACCCAGTACTTC.

The V and J genes are TRBV7-9 and TRBJ2-5, with D maybe TRBD1 (6 bases). Trimming took off 5 bases at V and 4 bases at J, with 14 bases between the two ends. Germline V CDR1 and CDR2: SEHNR, FQNEAQ (reference sequence). The CDR3 is made up of 14 amino acids. This CDR3 is CASSPLGGVETQYF. In DNA, the CDR3 is TGTGCCAGCAGCCCTCTAGGGGGAGTAGAGACCCAGTACTTC. The full variable domain, its missing parts supplied by reference TRBV7-9 and TRBJ2-5, is DTGVSQNPRHKITKRGQNVTFRCDPISEHNRLYWYRQTLGQGPEFLTYFQNEAQLEKSRLLSDRFSAERPKGSFSTLEIQRTEQGDSAMYLCASSPLGGVETQYFGPGTRLLVL.

The chain couples TRBV19 to TRBJ1-1; tentative D call: TRBD1 (5 bases). Germline V CDR1 and CDR2: LNHDA, SQIVND (reference sequence). The CDR3 consists of 14 residues. V was trimmed by 3 bases and J by 1 base, leaving 9 bases between them. The CDR3 region is CASSIGAGNTEAFF. CDR3 coding DNA: TGTGCCAGTAGTATCGGGGCAGGGAACACTGAAGCTTTCTTT.

This clone was observed a few times. This sequence joins TRBV6-1 and TRBJ2-1, with 9 bases lining up with TRBD1. This CDR3 comprises 15 residues. Germline-derived CDR1 and CDR2 are MNHNS and SASEGT. V gave up 8 bases and J gave up 4 bases; unmatched junction bases: 9. The CDR3 DNA sequence: TGTGCCAGCGGTCGCGGACAGGGGCCGTACAATGAGCAGTTCTTC. Translating it yields CASGRGQGPYNEQFF.

The J gene is TRBJ1-2, the V gene TRBV7-3, with TRBD1 matching over 9 bases. This CDR3 spans 13 amino acids. Germline V CDR1 and CDR2: SGHTA, FQGTGA. V lost 5 bases to trimming and J lost 5 bases; unmatched junction nucleotides: 3. The chain's CDR3 is CASSPGQGYGYTF. Here the CDR3 DNA reads TGTGCCAGCAGCCCCGGACAGGGGTATGGCTACACCTTC.

The V call is TRBV18, the J call TRBJ2-5, with a tentative D call TRBD1 (6 bases). The germline CDR1 and CDR2 sequences are KGHSH and LQKENI. The CDR3 spans 16 residues. V lost 0 bases to trimming and J lost 4 bases, with 15 bases between them. This CDR3 reads CASSPPFAGASETQYF. The CDR3 DNA reads TGTGCCAGCTCACCACCGTTCGCAGGGGCATCAGAGACCCAGTACTTC.

The rearrangement links TRBV5-6 to TRBJ2-3, with a weak D call TRBD1 (6 bases). Trimming left V 4 bases short and J 2 bases short, with 17 bases between. The CDR3 loop spans 16 amino acids. Germline V lookup: CDR1 SGHDT, CDR2 YYEEEE. CDR3 in amino acids: CASSPKGTSPTDTQYF. CDR3 bases: TGTGCCAGCAGCCCTAAAGGGACATCACCCACAGATACGCAGTATTTT.

CDR3 amino acids: CASSQGRRLAGTYNEQFF. The CDR3 nucleotides are TGCGCCAGCAGCCAAGGACGACGACTAGCGGGGACGTACAATGAGCAGTTCTTC. This chain joins TRBV4-1 and TRBJ2-1, with TRBD2 matching over 11 bases. There are 18 residues in the CDR3. J lost 4 bases, V lost 1 base, and 9 bases had no gene match. CDR1 and CDR2 from the germline V gene are MGHRA and YSYEKL.

V gene TRBV18 combines with J gene TRBJ1-3; TRBD1 matches at 9 bases. The V gene end was trimmed by 4 bases and the J gene end by 0 bases; junction bases not matched to a gene: 4. Germline V gives CDR1 KGHSH, CDR2 LQKENI. The CDR3 has 16 residues. The CDR3 DNA reads TGTGCCAGCTCACGGGGACAGGGCAGCTCTGGAAACACCATATATTTT. It codes for CASSRGQGSSGNTIYF.

This rearrangement joins TRBV14 to TRBJ2-2; no reliable D call. With 2 bases removed from V and 5 bases from J, the gap between germline ends came to 9 bases. Germline CDR1 and CDR2: SGHDN and FVKESK. CDR3 length: 14 residues. The CDR3 DNA follows: TGTGCCAGCAGCCAACTCTCTCCTACCGGGGAGCTGTTTTTT. Translated: CASSQLSPTGELFF.

The V and J genes are TRBV5-1 and TRBJ2-5, with 8 bases aligning to TRBD2. Trimming cost V 1 base and J 1 base; bases outside gene matches: 3. CDR3 length: 15 residues. Germline V CDR1 and CDR2: SGHRS, YFSETQ. In nucleotides, the CDR3 is TGCGCCAGCAGCTTGACTAGCGGAATCCAAGAGACCCAGTACTTC. It is translated as CASSLTSGIQETQYF.

The V call is TRBV14, the J call TRBJ2-7; D is ambiguous. Trimming stripped 0 bases from V and 7 bases from J, with 7 bases between. CDR1 and CDR2 (germline): SGHDN, FVKESK. The CDR3 length is 12 residues. The CDR3 DNA is TGTGCCAGCAGCCAAGAATTACGAGAGCAGTACTTC. Translation: CASSQELREQYF.

This clone was observed a handful of times. This chain uses TRBV5-1 with TRBJ1-4; weak D call: TRBD1 (6 bases). The germline V gene encodes CDR1 SGHRS and CDR2 YFSETQ. The CDR3 contains 14 residues. The ends were cut back, 3 bases at V and 7 bases at J, with 13 bases in the middle. The CDR3 loop reads CASSSTEGGEKLFF. CDR3 in DNA: TGCGCCAGCAGCTCGACAGAGGGGGGTGAAAAACTGTTTTTT. The whole variable domain, remainder taken from reference TRBV5-1 and TRBJ1-4, is KAGVTQTPRYLIKTRGQQVTLSCSPISGHRSVSWYQQTPGQGLQFLFEYFSETQRNKGNFPGRFSGRQFSNSRSEMNVSTLELGDSALYLCASSSTEGGEKLFFGSGTQLSVL.